Below, 25 T cell receptor beta chains from the same sample are listed, as sequenced in a study of blood T cell repertoires in COVID-19. Here immunoSEQ multiplex PCR was the method, and the copy in TCRdb shows in-frame clones only, minus some. Among 98,000 or so clones listed, 84% were seen once. Sequenced input: peripheral blood. The receptors here all came from a man between 60 and 75 years old with acute or convalescent COVID-19.

The chain has TRBV12-5 and TRBJ2-1; 9 bases align to TRBD1. CDR1 and CDR2 from the germline V gene are LGHNT and FRNRAP. V dropped 0 bases and J dropped 9; count of bases not matched to a gene: 9. The CDR3 has 16 residues. As DNA, the CDR3 is TGTGCTAGTGGTTTGGTCGTTGGGACAGGGTTTTTTGAGCAGTTCTTC. Residues: CASGLVVGTGFFEQFF.

The rearrangement uses TRBV2 and TRBJ2-6, with 7 positions matching TRBD1. CDR3 length: 15 amino acids. CDR1 and CDR2 from the germline V gene are SNHLY and FYNNEI. Trimming took 7 bases from V and 0 from J; bases not matched to a gene: 3. The CDR3 sequence: CASTRDSSGANVLTF. The CDR3 DNA reads TGTGCCAGCACCCGGGACAGCTCTGGGGCCAACGTCCTGACTTTC.

The chain links TRBV5-1 to TRBJ2-5; D may correspond to TRBD1 or TRBD2 (5 bases each). The germline CDR1 and CDR2 sequences are SGHRS and YFSETQ. V was trimmed by 4 bases and J by 5 bases, leaving 18 bases between them. This CDR3 spans 15 amino acids. The chain's CDR3 is CASSLAGQGWETQYF. In DNA form, the CDR3 reads TGCGCCAGCAGCCTGGCGGGCCAGGGTTGGGAGACCCAGTACTTC.

The chain links TRBV5-1 to TRBJ1-6, with TRBD1 identical over 8 bases. Germline CDR1 SGHRS, CDR2 YFSETQ. This CDR3 is 14 amino acids long. V was clipped by 3 bases and J by 9 bases; unmatched bases: 5. The CDR3: CASSSGQGSSPLHF. CDR3 nucleotide sequence: TGCGCCAGCAGCTCCGGACAGGGTAGTTCACCCCTCCACTTT.

V usage is TRBV27 and J usage is TRBJ2-1, with 9 bases fitting TRBD1. The CDR3 totals 15 residues. Per germline, CDR1 MNHEY and CDR2 SMNVEV (reference sequence). The J segment lost 6 bases and the V segment lost 4 bases, leaving 7 bases of the junction unmatched. Here the CDR3 DNA reads TGTGCCAGCAGTTCCGGGACAGGGTTTTTCAATGAGCAGTTCTTC. Protein sequence: CASSSGTGFFNEQFF.

The V gene is TRBV19, the J gene TRBJ2-1, with 14 bases that match TRBD2. Germline values: CDR1 LNHDA, CDR2 SQIVND (reference sequence). The V gene end was trimmed by 3 bases and the J gene end by 7 bases; junction bases not matched to a gene: 14. This CDR3 is 19 amino acids long. The CDR3 DNA follows: TGTGCCAGTAGTATCAATCACGGACTAGCGGGAGGCCGAGGGAATGAGCAGTTCTTC. Translated, it gives CASSINHGLAGGRGNEQFF.

The chain is built from TRBV4-1 and TRBJ1-2; tentatively, D is TRBD1 (6 bases). Trimming pared 8 bases from V and 6 bases from J, leaving 22 bases between. The CDR3 runs to 15 residues. Germline lookup yields CDR1 MGHRA and CDR2 YSYEKL. The CDR3 spells CASRGGGGPLNGYTF. The DNA of the CDR3 is TGCGCCAGCCGGGGAGGGGGAGGCCCATTGAATGGCTACACCTTC.

The V call is TRBV6-5, the J call TRBJ2-1; possible D gene TRBD2, 6 bases. This CDR3 comprises 13 residues. V was clipped by 8 bases and J by 4 bases, with 12 bases between them. The germline V gene has CDR1 MNHEY and CDR2 SVGAGI. The CDR3 here is CASRGDLYNEQFF. DNA of the CDR3: TGTGCCAGCCGCGGGGACCTTTACAATGAGCAGTTCTTC.

The genes are TRBV5-4 and TRBJ2-7, with D perhaps TRBD2 (7 bases). Per the germline V gene, CDR1 is SGHNT and CDR2 is YYREEE (reference sequence). V was shortened by 3 bases and J by 7 bases, with 17 bases between the two germline ends. The CDR3 totals 14 residues. CDR3 nucleotides: TGTGCCAGCAGCTCCGGACCAGGGGAGGGGGAGCAGTACTTC. This gives the protein CASSSGPGEGEQYF. The full variable domain, its missing parts supplied by reference TRBV5-4 and TRBJ2-7, is ETGVTQSPTHLIKTRGQQVTLRCSSQSGHNTVSWYQQALGQGPQFIFQYYREEENGRGNFPPRFSGLQFPNYSSELNVNALELDDSALYLCASSSGPGEGEQYFGPGTRLTVT.

The V and J genes are TRBV19 and TRBJ2-2, with 9 bases that match TRBD1. The germline V gene encodes CDR1 LNHDA and CDR2 SQIVND (reference sequence). The CDR3 length is 15 residues. J was trimmed by 3 bases and V by 7 bases; bases with no gene match: 6. CDR3 sequence: CASIRTGVDTGELFF. The CDR3, as DNA: TGTGCCAGTATACGGACAGGGGTAGACACCGGGGAGCTGTTTTTT.

The chain links TRBV4-3 to TRBJ2-1, with TRBD2 as a possible D gene (6 bases). Trimming took 0 bases from V and 5 from J, leaving 11 bases between them. Germline lookup yields CDR1 LGHNA and CDR2 YSLEER. The CDR3 has 15 amino acids. For the CDR3, the DNA is TGCGCCAGCAGCCAAGACGGGAGATGGGACAATGAGCAGTTCTTC. Translating it yields CASSQDGRWDNEQFF.

V usage is TRBV5-1 and J usage is TRBJ2-2; no clear D. Trimming left V 4 bases short and J 4 bases short, with 11 bases between. The CDR3 is made up of 14 amino acids. Germline CDR1 and CDR2: SGHRS and YFSETQ. This CDR3 is CASSPGSGTGELFF. The CDR3 region has the DNA TGCGCCAGCAGCCCCGGTTCGGGCACCGGGGAGCTGTTTTTT.

This sequence joins TRBV27 and TRBJ2-7; tentative D call: TRBD1 (6 bases). The CDR3 is 13 amino acids. V lost 2 bases, J lost 5 bases, and 10 bases lay in between. Germline CDR1 is MNHEY and CDR2 is SMNVEV (reference sequence). The CDR3 here is CASSLTGLDEQYV. DNA of the CDR3: TGTGCCAGCAGTTTAACAGGGCTCGACGAGCAGTACGTC.

The chain links TRBV6-1 to TRBJ1-4; tentatively, D is TRBD1 (5 bases). The CDR3 spans 14 residues. Germline-derived CDR1 and CDR2 are MNHNS and SASEGT. The V gene lost 2 bases and the J gene lost 7 bases, with 11 bases spanning the gap. This CDR3 is CASSEWGGIEKLFF. In DNA, the CDR3 is TGTGCCAGCAGTGAATGGGGGGGAATTGAAAAACTGTTTTTT.

V is TRBV7-9 and J is TRBJ2-3; perhaps TRBD1 as D (6 bases). Trimming shortened V by 10 bases and J by 3 bases, and 20 bases separated the two germline ends. The CDR3 is made up of 15 amino acids. Germline CDR1 and CDR2: SEHNR and FQNEAQ (reference sequence). CDR3 bases: TGTGCCACCTCGGAAGCCCCCAGGGGAACAGATACGCAGTATTTT. This gives the protein CATSEAPRGTDTQYF.

The rearrangement uses TRBV7-2 and TRBJ2-3; D perhaps matches TRBD2 (6 bases). V gave up 2 bases and J gave up 15 bases, with 15 bases separating them. Germline V gives CDR1 SGHTA, CDR2 FQGNSA. The CDR3 extends over 12 amino acids. CDR3 sequence: CASSLNRGSQYF. CDR3 nucleotide sequence: TGTGCCAGCAGCTTAAACCGGGGGAGCCAATATTTT.

The chain links TRBV11-2 to TRBJ2-7; a possible D gene is TRBD2 (5 bases). Germline lookup yields CDR1 SGHAT and CDR2 FQNNGV. V lost 2 bases and J lost 0, with 11 bases in between. The CDR3 is 15 residues long. The CDR3 nucleotides read TGTGCCAGCAGCTTACGGAGCGGACTCTCCTACGAGCAGTACTTC. Its translation: CASSLRSGLSYEQYF.

The genes are TRBV29-1 and TRBJ2-3, with D possibly TRBD2 on 5 matching bases. This CDR3 comprises 12 residues. The germline V and J ends were trimmed by 6 bases and 5 bases, with 12 bases remaining between them. The V gene's germline CDR1 is SQVTM and CDR2 ANQGSEA. The CDR3 sequence: CSVRPGGDTQYF. CDR3 DNA: TGCAGCGTGAGGCCCGGAGGAGATACGCAGTATTTT.

This chain connects TRBV18 to TRBJ1-2, with D maybe TRBD1 (6 bases). Germline loops: CDR1 KGHSH, CDR2 LQKENI. The V and J ends lost 3 bases and 4 bases respectively, with 15 bases between them. This CDR3 comprises 15 residues. CDR3 nucleotides: TGTGCCAGCTCACCCACACTCGACAGGCCCTATGGCTACACCTTC. Residues: CASSPTLDRPYGYTF.

The chain carries TRBV9 and TRBJ2-3, with TRBD1 matching 9 bases. V lost 0 bases to trimming and J lost 7 bases; unmatched junction nucleotides: 6. CDR3 size: 15 residues. Germline V gene lookup returns CDR1 SGDLS and CDR2 YYNGEE. The CDR3 spells CASSVANRGLNTQYF. CDR3 in DNA: TGTGCCAGCAGCGTAGCTAACAGGGGGCTAAATACGCAGTATTTT.

This chain uses TRBV29-1 with TRBJ1-2; tentative D call: TRBD1 (5 bases). CDR3 length: 13 residues. CDR1 is SQVTM and CDR2 is ANQGSEA in the germline V gene. The ends were cut back, 3 bases at V and 3 bases at J, with 11 bases in the middle. CDR3 nucleotide sequence: TGCAGCGTTGATGACAGCACCTACTATGGCTACACCTTC. It codes for CSVDDSTYYGYTF.

The chain combines TRBV11-2 with TRBJ1-4; D might be TRBD1 (5 bases). There are 15 residues in the CDR3. The germline V and J ends were trimmed by 5 bases and 5 bases, with 15 bases remaining between them. Germline values: CDR1 SGHAT, CDR2 FQNNGV. CDR3 bases: TGTGCCAGCAGCCCCACCGACAGCTTGAATGAAAAACTGTTTTTT. Translation: CASSPTDSLNEKLFF.

The chain has TRBV5-4 and TRBJ2-1; D unresolved. CDR3 size: 14 residues. Germline V gene sequence: CDR1 SGHNT, CDR2 YYREEE (reference sequence). V was trimmed by 4 bases and J by 0 bases, leaving 8 bases between them. CDR3 loop: CASSARSSYNEQFF. The CDR3 DNA follows: TGTGCCAGCAGCGCGAGGAGCTCCTACAATGAGCAGTTCTTC. The whole variable domain, remainder taken from reference TRBV5-4 and TRBJ2-1, is ETGVTQSPTHLIKTRGQQVTLRCSSQSGHNTVSWYQQALGQGPQFIFQYYREEENGRGNFPPRFSGLQFPNYSSELNVNALELDDSALYLCASSARSSYNEQFFGPGTRLTVL.

In its sample, this clone was seen a few times. The V gene is TRBV20-1, the J gene TRBJ1-6; tentative D call: TRBD1 (6 bases). Germline V gene lookup returns CDR1 DFQATT and CDR2 SNEGSKA (reference sequence). CDR3 length equals 13 residues. Trimming took 3 bases from V and 10 from J, leaving 13 bases between them. The CDR3 coding sequence is TGCAGTGCTAGTGTTTCAGGGGTGTCACCCCTCCACTTT. Its translation is CSASVSGVSPLHF.

The rearrangement joins TRBV5-4 to TRBJ2-5, with a possible D match to TRBD2 (5 bases). V dropped 4 bases and J dropped 7 bases, with 14 bases sitting between them. This CDR3 has 13 amino acids. CDR1 is SGHNT, CDR2 YYREEE, per germline (reference sequence). CDR3 sequence: CASSPILGRTQYF. DNA of the CDR3: TGTGCCAGCAGCCCGATACTAGGTCGGACCCAGTACTTC.